This TCR beta chain is drawn from a study of long-term antiretroviral therapy in people with HIV. The V and J ends lost 0 bases and 2 bases respectively, with 14 bases between them. Germline values: CDR1 SGHAT, CDR2 FQNNGV. There are 16 residues in the CDR3. The samples comprised about 0.85-11 million cryopreserved PBMC ahead of DNA extraction. Runs used v3.0 of the immunoSEQ assay and were done at survey level. Profiled with immunoSEQ multiplex PCR; TCRdb holds only in-frame clones, not every one. There are 25,000 to 35,000 clones in the sample; around 96% occur only once, and 7% to 8.5% lies in the top ten.

The sequence derives from a man under 40 with HIV. The J gene is TRBJ2-7, the V gene TRBV11-2; perhaps D is TRBD1 or TRBD2 (5 bases each). Sequenced here: unsorted PBMCs, sampled 5.3 years after starting antiretroviral therapy. The CDR3 protein is CASSLDGTYPAYEQYF. The CDR3 bases are TGTGCCAGCAGCTTAGATGGGACCTACCCCGCCTACGAGCAGTACTTC. The whole variable domain, remainder taken from reference TRBV11-2 and TRBJ2-7, is EAGVAQSPRYKIIEKRQSVAFWCNPISGHATLYWYQQILGQGPKLLIQFQNNGVVDDSQLPKDRFSAERLKGVDSTLKIQPAKLEDSAVYLCASSLDGTYPAYEQYFGPGTRLTVT.